The 30 T cell receptor beta chains listed next were all sequenced from one sample in a study of T cells in localized non-small cell lung cancer. The method was immunoSEQ multiplex PCR; TCRdb's version includes in-frame clones alone and lacks a portion of them. The sample shows 30,000 to 45,000 clones, approximately 90% of them seen only once. The specimen comprised peripheral blood, sampled before any cancer treatment. All receptors derive from an older female donor with stage I lung adenocarcinoma.

The gene calls are TRBV28 and TRBJ2-4; D is ambiguous. The CDR3 has 14 amino acids. CDR1 MDHEN and CDR2 SYDVKM come from the germline V gene. V was shortened by 4 bases and J by 1 base, with 8 bases between the two germline ends. In DNA form, the CDR3 reads TGTGCCAGCAGTTCTCGGACGGCCAAAAACATTCAGTACTTC. It yields the protein CASSSRTAKNIQYF.

The chain combines TRBV29-1 with TRBJ1-1, with TRBD1 matching 10 bases. The CDR3 is made up of 16 amino acids. V lost 0 bases to trimming and J lost 4 bases; unmatched junction nucleotides: 8. CDR1 SQVTM and CDR2 ANQGSEA come from the germline V gene. CDR3 region: CSVEETGGDLATEAFF. CDR3 in DNA: TGCAGCGTTGAAGAGACAGGGGGCGATTTGGCCACTGAAGCTTTCTTT.

This rearrangement joins TRBV5-1 to TRBJ1-1; a possible D gene is TRBD1 (5 bases). Trimming took 2 bases from V and 1 from J, leaving 12 bases between them. CDR3 length: 15 amino acids. CDR1 and CDR2 from the germline V gene are SGHRS and YFSETQ. DNA for the CDR3: TGCGCCAGCAGCTTTACAGGACGGGAGAACACTGAAGCTTTCTTT. This encodes CASSFTGRENTEAFF.

This clone was picked up one time. The chain is built from TRBV6-6 and TRBJ2-3, with D perhaps matching TRBD2 (6 bases). The CDR3 is 13 residues long. Trimming left V 2 bases short and J 6 bases short, with 9 bases between. Per the germline V gene, CDR1 is MNHNY and CDR2 is SVGAGI (reference sequence). CDR3 nucleotide sequence: TGTGCCAGCAGTTACGTTGCGGGGGATACGCAGTATTTT. Protein: CASSYVAGDTQYF.

The V call is TRBV5-1, the J call TRBJ2-5; D is undetermined. CDR1 is SGHRS and CDR2 is YFSETQ in the germline V gene. The CDR3 totals 14 residues. Trimming removed 0 bases from V and 1 base from J, with 7 bases in between. This CDR3 reads CASSLVPGQETQYF. In DNA, the CDR3 is TGCGCCAGCAGCTTGGTACCCGGCCAAGAGACCCAGTACTTC.

The CDR3 spells CASSLGTGSEAFF. In DNA, the CDR3 is TGCGCCAGCAGCTTGGGGACAGGGTCTGAAGCTTTCTTT. This sequence joins TRBV5-1 and TRBJ1-1; 8 bases map to TRBD1. This CDR3 is built from 13 residues. Germline CDR1 SGHRS, CDR2 YFSETQ. Unmatched junction bases numbered 1, after V lost 0 bases and J lost 6 bases.

The chain is built from TRBV4-1 and TRBJ1-2; D call uncertain. The CDR3 has 15 residues. The V gene's germline CDR1 is MGHRA and CDR2 YSYEKL. V shed 0 bases and J shed 4 bases, with 12 bases lying between them. As DNA, the CDR3 is TGCGCCAGCAGCCAAGATCGGTCGGGCAGCTATGGCTACACCTTC. Encoded protein: CASSQDRSGSYGYTF.

This chain connects TRBV6-4 to TRBJ2-3, with 9 bases lining up with TRBD2. V lost 0 bases, J lost 4 bases, and 8 bases stayed unmatched. This CDR3 contains 17 residues. CDR1 is MRHNA, CDR2 SNTAGT, per germline. CDR3 nucleotide sequence: TGTGCCAGCAGTGACTCAGCGCGGGGGGGCAGGCCAGATACGCAGTATTTT. It is translated as CASSDSARGGRPDTQYF.

The J gene is TRBJ1-6, the V gene TRBV10-1; D not resolved. Between the trimmed V and J ends, which lost 3 bases and 7 bases, there was a span of 7 bases. Germline V gene data show CDR1 as WNHNN and CDR2 as SYGVQD (reference sequence). The CDR3 covers 13 residues. CDR3 protein: CASSDWENSPLHF. DNA for the CDR3: TGCGCCAGCAGTGACTGGGAGAATTCACCCCTCCACTTT.

CDR3 nucleotide sequence: TGTGCCAGCAGTTACTCGTGGCAGGTGAACACTGAAGCTTTCTTT. Its protein is CASSYSWQVNTEAFF. The chain joins TRBV6-5 to TRBJ1-1; the D is unclear. The CDR3 extends over 15 amino acids. The V gene lost 0 bases and the J gene lost 0 bases, with 8 bases spanning the gap. CDR1 is MNHEY and CDR2 is SVGAGI in the germline V gene.

The chain recombines TRBV11-2 with TRBJ1-3; 9 positions agree with TRBD1. The germline V gene has CDR1 SGHAT and CDR2 FQNNGV. CDR3 length: 14 residues. Trimming took 5 bases from V and 3 from J; bases not matched to a gene: 2. CDR3: CASSQTGGGNTIYF. CDR3 nucleotides: TGTGCCAGCAGCCAGACAGGGGGTGGAAACACCATATATTTT.

The V gene is TRBV7-7, the J gene TRBJ2-3; 7 positions agree with TRBD2. V dropped 2 bases and J dropped 2; count of bases not matched to a gene: 7. CDR1 and CDR2 from the germline V gene are SSHAT and FNYEAQ (reference sequence). The CDR3 runs 16 residues. CDR3 DNA sequence: TGTGCCAGCAGCTTATCGGGGGGTATCAACACAGATACGCAGTATTTT. Translated, it gives CASSLSGGINTDTQYF.

This clone was recorded a few times. The rearrangement uses TRBV7-2 and TRBJ2-5; 7 positions agree with TRBD1. Germline CDR1 reads SGHTA; CDR2 reads FQGNSA. The CDR3 covers 15 residues. V was clipped by 4 bases and J by 2 bases; unmatched bases: 7. The CDR3 DNA reads TGTGCCAGCAGCTCTCTCGGGACAGCTCAAGAGACCCAGTACTTC. This encodes CASSSLGTAQETQYF.

In DNA, the CDR3 is TGTGCCAGCTCGCCGACCACGTTAGAAAACATTCAGTACTTC. Its translation: CASSPTTLENIQYF. The V and J genes are TRBV18 and TRBJ2-4; D call uncertain. The CDR3 has 14 amino acids. V was pared by 6 bases and J by 5 bases, with 14 bases between. CDR1 KGHSH and CDR2 LQKENI come from the germline V gene.

The rearrangement uses TRBV7-2 and TRBJ1-1, with 8 bases lining up with TRBD1. Germline V CDR1 and CDR2: SGHTA, FQGNSA. V shed 5 bases and J 8 bases; nucleotides not matched to a gene: 10. The CDR3 is 14 amino acids. The CDR3 DNA follows: TGTGCCAGCAGCCCCCCGGACAGGGCAGCCGAAGCTTTCTTT. Residues: CASSPPDRAAEAFF.

This chain joins TRBV7-8 and TRBJ1-5, with a possible D match to TRBD1 (5 bases). V lost 5 bases to trimming and J lost 2 bases, with 19 bases between them. The CDR3 runs to 17 residues. The germline V gene encodes CDR1 SGHVS and CDR2 FQNEAQ. CDR3 bases: TGTGCCAGCAGCGGAGAGGGCGGGTTGGGGGGCAATCAGCCCCAGCATTTT. Translating it yields CASSGEGGLGGNQPQHF.

This chain joins TRBV10-3 and TRBJ2-1; D possibly corresponds to TRBD2 (5 bases). The V gene lost 3 bases and the J gene lost 0 bases, with 18 bases spanning the gap. CDR1 is ENHRY, CDR2 SYGVKD, per germline. The CDR3 spans 18 residues. CDR3 region: CAISDMRGLASSYNEQFF. The CDR3 DNA reads as TGTGCCATCAGTGATATGAGAGGGTTGGCGAGCTCCTACAATGAGCAGTTCTTC.

This clone was counted only a few times. V usage is TRBV7-3 and J usage is TRBJ1-1; D possibly corresponds to TRBD1 (6 bases). CDR1 and CDR2 from the germline V gene are SGHTA and FQGTGA. This CDR3 contains 14 residues. The V end lost 2 bases, the J end lost 1 base, and 8 bases lay between the germline ends. CDR3 in DNA: TGTGCCAGCAGCTTACCAGGGGCGAACACTGAAGCTTTCTTT. Its translation is CASSLPGANTEAFF.

The V gene is TRBV7-9, the J gene TRBJ2-5; TRBD1 matches 7 bases. Losses at the gene ends were 2 bases for V and 5 bases for J; bases not matched to a gene: 8. Germline lookup yields CDR1 SEHNR and CDR2 FQNEAQ (reference sequence). The CDR3 runs 15 residues. The CDR3 loop is CASSLTRGLWETQYF. CDR3 DNA sequence: TGTGCCAGCAGCTTAACTAGGGGGCTATGGGAGACCCAGTACTTC.

The V and J genes are TRBV29-1 and TRBJ1-4; 8 bases line up with TRBD1. The CDR3 length is 13 residues. With 5 bases clipped from V and 7 bases from J, the junction kept 6 bases outside the gene matches. Germline CDR1 is SQVTM and CDR2 is ANQGSEA. Here the CDR3 reads CSVSGTGIEKLFF. The CDR3 nucleotides read TGCAGCGTTTCCGGGACAGGAATTGAAAAACTGTTTTTT.

V and J are TRBV6-1 and TRBJ1-1; D is uncertain. The CDR3 totals 14 residues. Trimming shortened V by 4 bases and J by 4 bases, and 13 bases separated the two germline ends. The germline V gene has CDR1 MNHNS and CDR2 SASEGT. This CDR3 is CASSVEGRGTEAFF. Here the CDR3 DNA reads TGTGCCAGCAGTGTTGAAGGTCGAGGCACTGAAGCTTTCTTT.

The chain is built from TRBV7-2 and TRBJ2-1, with TRBD2 matching 11 bases. V was pared by 1 base and J by 5 bases, with 4 bases of the junction left unmatched. Per the germline V gene, CDR1 is SGHTA and CDR2 is FQGNSA. This CDR3 spans 16 amino acids. The CDR3 coding sequence is TGTGCCAGCAGCTTAGAGGTAGCGGGGGGGAACAATGAGCAGTTCTTC. Residues: CASSLEVAGGNNEQFF. Complete variable domain (other parts from reference TRBV7-2 and TRBJ2-1): GAGVSQSPSNKVTEKGKDVELRCDPISGHTALYWYRQSLGQGLEFLIYFQGNSAPDKSGLPSDRFSAERTGGSVSTLTIQRTQQEDSAVYLCASSLEVAGGNNEQFFGPGTRLTVL.

This chain joins TRBV7-8 and TRBJ1-1, with TRBD1 as a possible D gene (5 bases). Trimming shortened V by 5 bases and J by 1 base, and 14 bases separated the two germline ends. The germline V gene has CDR1 SGHVS and CDR2 FQNEAQ. The CDR3 consists of 15 residues. CDR3 protein: CASSKEPGTNTEAFF. DNA for the CDR3: TGTGCCAGCAGCAAAGAACCAGGGACGAACACTGAAGCTTTCTTT.

This sequence joins TRBV7-3 and TRBJ1-2; D is unresolved. Trimming removed 1 base from V and 4 bases from J, with 13 bases in between. Germline loops: CDR1 SGHTA, CDR2 FQGTGA. The CDR3 extends over 15 amino acids. This CDR3 reads CASSLIPAPGYGYTF. The CDR3 region has the DNA TGTGCCAGCAGCTTAATCCCAGCCCCAGGCTATGGCTACACCTTC. The full variable domain, completed using reference TRBV7-3 and TRBJ1-2, is GAGVSQTPSNKVTEKGKYVELRCDPISGHTALYWYRQSLGQGPEFLIYFQGTGAADDSGLPNDRFFAVRPEGSVSTLKIQRTERGDSAVYLCASSLIPAPGYGYTFGSGTRLTVV.

V gene TRBV6-6 combines with J gene TRBJ1-2, with D tentatively TRBD1 (5 bases). The germline V gene has CDR1 MNHNY and CDR2 SVGAGI (reference sequence). V lost 5 bases, J lost 8 bases, and 15 bases lay in between. This CDR3 is 13 amino acids long. As DNA, the CDR3 is TGTGCCAGCAGTCCCAGGGACGTTGGGGGCTACACCTTC. Residues: CASSPRDVGGYTF.

The chain employs TRBV28 and TRBJ1-4; D ambiguous. Trimming cost V 3 bases and J 8 bases, with 13 bases left between them. The germline gives CDR1 MDHEN, CDR2 SYDVKM. This CDR3 comprises 14 residues. This chain's CDR3 is CASSFQVVFEKLFF. CDR3 nucleotides: TGTGCCAGCAGTTTTCAGGTGGTTTTCGAAAAACTGTTTTTT.

This clone has more than one count but fewer than ten. The V and J genes are TRBV11-2 and TRBJ1-3; D not certain. CDR3 size: 14 residues. Trimming shortened V by 1 base and J by 4 bases, and 8 bases separated the two germline ends. Germline V gene sequence: CDR1 SGHAT, CDR2 FQNNGV. CDR3 sequence (DNA): TGTGCCAGCAGCTTAGGTGCTCGGGGAAACACCATATATTTT. It encodes CASSLGARGNTIYF.

The chain uses TRBV5-1 and TRBJ2-7; 10 positions agree with TRBD1. Unmatched junction bases numbered 8, after V lost 4 bases and J lost 4 bases. Germline values: CDR1 SGHRS, CDR2 YFSETQ. This CDR3 has 15 residues. The CDR3 DNA sequence: TGCGCCAGCAGCCCTAGAGGGACAGGGGCTTACGAGCAGTACTTC. This gives the protein CASSPRGTGAYEQYF. Using reference TRBV5-1 and TRBJ2-7 for the parts outside the CDR3, the full variable domain is KAGVTQTPRYLIKTRGQQVTLSCSPISGHRSVSWYQQTPGQGLQFLFEYFSETQRNKGNFPGRFSGRQFSNSRSEMNVSTLELGDSALYLCASSPRGTGAYEQYFGPGTRLTVT.

The chain recombines TRBV7-6 with TRBJ2-4, with 11 bases fitting TRBD2. The CDR3 is 17 residues long. Germline V gene sequence: CDR1 SGHVS, CDR2 FNYEAQ. V was clipped by 2 bases and J by 6 bases; unmatched bases: 9. In DNA form, the CDR3 reads TGTGCCAGCAGCTTACGGGCTAGCGGGGGGCGACTAAACATTCAGTACTTC. Its translation is CASSLRASGGRLNIQYF.

This clone has a single count. The V and J genes are TRBV28 and TRBJ1-4, with D possibly TRBD1 on 6 matching bases. The CDR3 is 17 residues long. Germline V gene lookup returns CDR1 MDHEN and CDR2 SYDVKM. V was cut by 4 bases and J by 1 base, with 16 bases left in between. The CDR3: CASSSLGTPVTNEKLFF. The CDR3 DNA is TGTGCCAGCAGTTCCCTGGGGACACCTGTAACTAATGAAAAACTGTTTTTT.